This T cell receptor beta chain originates from a study of early T cells in non-severe SARS-CoV-2 infection (dated by TCRdb to about 2021). About the full investigation: Because TCR sequencing was done on bulk RNA from unsorted whole blood, the alpha and beta chains could not be paired. Here is what the overall study found, with its caveats: VDJdb matching was skewed toward anti-spike CD8 responses and likely underestimated virus-specific expansions by missing private and CD4 specificities.

Library preparation was by 5' RACE. The sequencer was a NextSeq 500. To correct for sequencing error and PCR bias, the TCR library protocol tagged individual cDNA molecules with unique molecular identifiers. TCR alpha and beta chains were both sequenced, and the abundances of alpha and beta sequences in each sample were closely correlated with each other. As for the original processing: Decombinator V4 was used to annotate the V gene, J gene and CDR3 of the TCR sequences. Expanded TCRs were defined as changing significantly between any two time points under a Poisson model with p below 0.0001. TCR abundances were normalised to the total number of TCRs sequenced in each sample and reported as counts per million. MAIT TCRs were defined by TRAV1-2 paired with TRAJ12, TRAJ20 or TRAJ33, and iNKT TCRs by TRAV10 paired with TRAJ18. A search of VDJdb, accessed on 1 November 2021, was run for TCRs annotated to CMV, EBV and SARS-CoV-2, with TCRs annotated for multiple antigens excluded. TCRdb cleaned the public reads at Q25 with fastp, built clones with MiXCR and kept in-frame beta chains. Each record represents a unique CDR3 protein, reported with the most common genes and DNA among its rows. None of the V and J calls come from the authors' own analysis; TCRdb made them. Counted in this sample were 35,000 to 40,000 distinct CDR3 sequences; 5.8% of them appeared once. The ten largest clonotypes hold roughly 24% of the sample.

The germline V gene (reference sequence) specifies DFQATT as CDR1 and SNEGSKA as CDR2. The V end gives up 2 bases and the J end 4 bases, leaving 6 bases in the junction not matched to a gene. The CDR3 numbers 15 residues from cysteine through phenylalanine. Just the 45-base CDR3 DNA is kept, in frame starting at base 1. The study was a case-control design nested within a healthcare worker cohort in London, UK, with weekly nasopharyngeal swab PCR tests and blood sampling. Healthcare workers were enrolled in the week of the UK lockdown, from 23 to 31 March 2020, and were followed every week for up to 16 weeks. Note on this clonotype: This receptor's antigen is unknown. No base quality values were provided; no much bigger clone lies one nucleotide off.

The sequence came from an adult who was a healthcare worker with PCR-confirmed SARS-CoV-2 infection or an uninfected control (not recorded which). Sequencing was done on a sample of whole blood. The V and J genes are TRBV20-1 and TRBJ1-5, with TRBD1 identical over 9 junction bases. At the DNA level, the sequence is TGCAGTGCTAGAACAGGAGGGACAGGGAATCAGCCCCAGCATTTT. Translated, this is CSARTGGTGNQPQHF.